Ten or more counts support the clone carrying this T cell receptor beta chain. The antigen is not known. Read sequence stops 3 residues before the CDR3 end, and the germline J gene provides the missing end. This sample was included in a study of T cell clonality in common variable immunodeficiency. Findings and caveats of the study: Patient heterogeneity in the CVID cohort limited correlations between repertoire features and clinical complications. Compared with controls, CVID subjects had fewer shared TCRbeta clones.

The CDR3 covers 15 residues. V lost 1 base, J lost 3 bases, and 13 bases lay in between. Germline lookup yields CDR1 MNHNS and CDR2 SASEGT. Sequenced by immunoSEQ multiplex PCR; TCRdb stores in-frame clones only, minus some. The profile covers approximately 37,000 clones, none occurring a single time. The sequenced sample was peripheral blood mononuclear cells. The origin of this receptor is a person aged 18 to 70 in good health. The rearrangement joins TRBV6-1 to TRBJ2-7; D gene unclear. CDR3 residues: CASSEGANLSYEQYF. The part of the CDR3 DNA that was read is TGTGCCAGCAGTGAAGGGGCGAACCTAAGCTACGAG.